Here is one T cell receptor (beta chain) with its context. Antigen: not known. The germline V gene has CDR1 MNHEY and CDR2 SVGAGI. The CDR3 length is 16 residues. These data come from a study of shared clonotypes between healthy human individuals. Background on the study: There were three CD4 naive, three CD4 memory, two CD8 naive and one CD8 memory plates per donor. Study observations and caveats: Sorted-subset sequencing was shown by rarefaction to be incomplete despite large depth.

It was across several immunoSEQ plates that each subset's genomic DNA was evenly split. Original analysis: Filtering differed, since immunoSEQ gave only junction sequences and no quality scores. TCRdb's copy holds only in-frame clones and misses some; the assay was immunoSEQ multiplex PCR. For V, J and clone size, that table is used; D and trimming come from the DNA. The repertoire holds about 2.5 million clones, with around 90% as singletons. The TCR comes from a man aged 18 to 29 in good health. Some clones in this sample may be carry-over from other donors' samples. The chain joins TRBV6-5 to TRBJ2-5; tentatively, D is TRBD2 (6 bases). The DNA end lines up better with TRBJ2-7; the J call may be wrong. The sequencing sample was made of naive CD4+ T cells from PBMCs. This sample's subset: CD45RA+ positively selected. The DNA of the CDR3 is TGTGCCAGCAGTTACTCGCGGGGTCACAGGACCTACGAGCAGTACTTC. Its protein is CASSYSRGHRTYEQYF.